The 5 T cell receptor beta chains in this list originate from one sample, sequenced in a study of blood T cell repertoires in COVID-19. Only in-frame clones appear in the TCRdb table, and some are missing; sequencing was by immunoSEQ multiplex PCR. Here the sample spans some 230,000 clones, about 85% being singletons. Sequenced input: peripheral blood. The receptors stem from a middle-aged man with acute or convalescent COVID-19.

V usage is TRBV7-9 and J usage is TRBJ1-2; 7 nucleotides match TRBD1. Germline CDR1 reads SEHNR; CDR2 reads FQNEAQ (reference sequence). This CDR3 spans 16 amino acids. J lost 2 bases, V lost 5 bases, and 11 bases had no gene match. The CDR3 DNA reads as TGTGCCAGCAGCCCGTTTACGGACAGGATAAACTATGGCTACACCTTC. Amino acid sequence: CASSPFTDRINYGYTF.

CDR3 loop: CASVGVRFGYTF. The CDR3, as DNA: TGTGCCAGCGTTGGAGTGAGGTTTGGCTACACCTTC. The chain employs TRBV28 and TRBJ1-2; D is ambiguous. The V and J ends lost 8 bases and 7 bases respectively, with 14 bases between them. The CDR3 spans 12 residues. The germline V gene encodes CDR1 MDHEN and CDR2 SYDVKM.

The CDR3 bases are TGTGCCAGCAGCCAAGTAGAGAGGGAGCAGTACTTC. It encodes CASSQVEREQYF. This chain connects TRBV3-1 (or the pseudogene TRBV3-2) to TRBJ2-7; D is uncertain. Germline-derived CDR1 and CDR2 are LGHDT and YNNKEL (reference sequence). V lost 1 base and J 7 bases, leaving 8 bases between the germline ends. The CDR3 contains 12 residues.

J is TRBJ2-3 and V is TRBV5-1, with 7 bases identical to TRBD1. The germline gives CDR1 SGHRS, CDR2 YFSETQ. The CDR3 runs 13 residues. The V and J ends lost 8 bases and 6 bases, in that order; junction bases with no gene match: 9. The CDR3 bases are TGCGCCAGACTTGACAGGGACGGGGATACGCAGTATTTT. Its protein product is CARLDRDGDTQYF. The whole variable domain, filled in from reference TRBV5-1 and TRBJ2-3, reads KAGVTQTPRYLIKTRGQQVTLSCSPISGHRSVSWYQQTPGQGLQFLFEYFSETQRNKGNFPGRFSGRQFSNSRSEMNVSTLELGDSALYLCARLDRDGDTQYFGPGTRLTVL.

In its sample, this clone was seen once. This chain uses TRBV6-5 with TRBJ1-3; no firm D call. Trimming removed 0 bases at V and 0 bases at J, with 6 bases between. Germline V gene sequence: CDR1 MNHEY, CDR2 SVGAGI. This CDR3 is built from 15 residues. The CDR3 DNA is TGTGCCAGCAGTTACTCTCTTGTCTCTGGAAACACCATATATTTT. This gives the protein CASSYSLVSGNTIYF.